The 18 T cell receptor beta chains below come from one sample, sequenced in a study of PD-L1 blockade in urothelial cancer. Sequencing used immunoSEQ multiplex PCR; TCRdb keeps in-frame clones, though not all of them. The table includes roughly 63,000 clones, under 90% detected once. Time point described: pretreatment peripheral blood. The sample was PBMCs, taken around atezolizumab (anti-PD-L1) treatment. These receptors all stem from a man between 65 and 85 years old with urothelial cancer.

This chain joins TRBV18 and TRBJ1-1, with D uncertain. The V and J ends lost 3 bases and 4 bases respectively, with 12 bases between them. Germline CDR1 KGHSH, CDR2 LQKENI. The CDR3 covers 14 residues. Here the CDR3 DNA reads TGTGCCAGCTCACCTACGGTTGGGAGCACTGAAGCTTTCTTT. Translating gives CASSPTVGSTEAFF.

This sequence joins TRBV9 and TRBJ2-1; unclear D gene. The CDR3 is 14 residues long. V shed 0 bases and J shed 5 bases, with 9 bases lying between them. Germline assignment: CDR1 SGDLS and CDR2 YYNGEE. The CDR3 sequence is CASSVGDWNNEQFF. CDR3 coding DNA: TGTGCCAGCAGCGTAGGTGACTGGAACAATGAGCAGTTCTTC.

The rearrangement uses TRBV18 and TRBJ1-1; D is undetermined. The CDR3 has 13 amino acids. Germline CDR1 reads KGHSH; CDR2 reads LQKENI. The V and J ends lost 6 bases and 5 bases respectively, with 13 bases between them. This chain's CDR3 is CASSIREATEAFF. The CDR3 DNA reads as TGTGCCAGCTCCATACGAGAGGCGACTGAAGCTTTCTTT.

The rearrangement joins TRBV18 to TRBJ2-6; 9 bases fit TRBD1. The J segment lost 4 bases and the V segment lost 3 bases, leaving 7 bases of the junction unmatched. CDR1 and CDR2 from the germline V gene are KGHSH and LQKENI. This CDR3 has 17 residues. The DNA for the CDR3 is TGTGCCAGCTCACCTTTACAGGGGGCGCTGGGGGCCAACGTCCTGACTTTC. As protein: CASSPLQGALGANVLTF.

V gene TRBV28 combines with J gene TRBJ1-2, with D perhaps matching TRBD1 (6 bases). With 7 bases removed from V and 6 bases from J, the gap between germline ends came to 21 bases. Germline values: CDR1 MDHEN, CDR2 SYDVKM. The CDR3 extends over 15 amino acids. The DNA for the CDR3 is TGTGCCAGCACCGAACTCGCGACAGGTGCAGATGGCTACACCTTC. Amino acids: CASTELATGADGYTF.

V is TRBV9 and J is TRBJ1-3; weak D call: TRBD1 (6 bases). The germline V and J ends were trimmed by 0 bases and 0 bases, with 13 bases remaining between them. The CDR3 is 17 amino acids. Per the germline V gene, CDR1 is SGDLS and CDR2 is YYNGEE. The CDR3 reads CASSVDQGPSSGNTIYF. The DNA for the CDR3 is TGTGCCAGCAGCGTAGATCAGGGGCCGAGCTCTGGAAACACCATATATTTT.

The chain links TRBV18 to TRBJ2-5; 7 bases align to TRBD1. This CDR3 region has 15 residues. V lost 6 bases, J lost 0 bases, and 7 bases stayed unmatched. From germline, CDR1 is KGHSH and CDR2 LQKENI. CDR3 protein: CASSPGTANQETQYF. CDR3 in DNA: TGTGCCAGCTCTCCCGGGACAGCCAACCAAGAGACCCAGTACTTC. Based on the CDR3 plus reference TRBV18 and TRBJ2-5, the full variable domain is NAGVMQNPRHLVRRRGQEARLRCSPMKGHSHVYWYRQLPEEGLKFMVYLQKENIIDESGMPKERFSAEFPKEGPSILRIQQVVRGDSAAYFCASSPGTANQETQYFGPGTRLLVL.

The chain is built from TRBV6-6 and TRBJ2-7; 8 bases match TRBD1. The CDR3 is 14 residues long. The germline gives CDR1 MNHNY, CDR2 SVGAGI (reference sequence). Trimming at V came to 6 bases and at J to 3 bases, leaving 7 bases not matched to a gene. Here the CDR3 DNA reads TGTGCCAGCAGCCCGGGACAGGTTAACTACGAGCAGTACTTC. Translated, it gives CASSPGQVNYEQYF.

This clone was counted ten times or more. CDR3 sequence: CAWSATGYEQYF. CDR3 coding DNA: TGTGCCTGGAGCGCGACAGGGTACGAGCAGTACTTC. This chain connects TRBV30 to TRBJ2-7, with 7 bases matching TRBD1. The germline gives CDR1 GTSNPN, CDR2 SVGIG (reference sequence). Losses at the gene ends were 3 bases for V and 4 bases for J; bases not matched to a gene: 3. There are 12 residues in the CDR3.

CDR3 DNA sequence: TGTGCCAGCAGCCTACAGGGGGTTGAAACTGAAGCTTTCTTT. This translates into CASSLQGVETEAFF. The chain couples TRBV5-4 to TRBJ1-1, with 8 positions matching TRBD1. Germline CDR1 is SGHNT and CDR2 is YYREEE (reference sequence). CDR3 size: 14 residues. V was pared by 4 bases and J by 5 bases, with 7 bases of the junction left unmatched.

The chain joins TRBV14 to TRBJ2-7; D might be TRBD2 (5 bases). The V gene's germline CDR1 is SGHDN and CDR2 FVKESK. The CDR3 spans 14 residues. V shed 4 bases and J shed 2 bases, with 12 bases lying between them. The CDR3 here is CASSRQEVPYEQYF. The CDR3, as DNA: TGTGCCAGCAGCCGGCAGGAGGTCCCCTACGAGCAGTACTTC.

The chain joins TRBV30 to TRBJ1-1; D is perhaps TRBD1 (5 bases). The length of the CDR3 is 14 residues. The V end lost 7 bases, the J end lost 3 bases, and 18 bases lay between the germline ends. In germline, CDR1 is GTSNPN, CDR2 SVGIG (reference sequence). CDR3: CASYGPWGDTEAFF. For the CDR3, the DNA is TGTGCCTCTTATGGGCCATGGGGGGACACTGAAGCTTTCTTT.

For this clone: This sample includes further DNA sequences coding for the same CDR3. J is TRBJ1-1 and V is TRBV6-5; D is unresolved. Germline CDR1 MNHEY, CDR2 SVGAGI. This CDR3 is built from 11 residues. With 6 bases removed from V and 8 bases from J, the gap between germline ends came to 10 bases. The CDR3 DNA reads TGTGCCAGCAGCTCTTTCTCGGAAGCTTTCTTT. Its protein is CASSSFSEAFF.

This clone appeared once. The chain has TRBV6-1 and TRBJ2-5; TRBD2 might be the D (6 bases). V was shortened by 0 bases and J by 2 bases, with 13 bases between the two germline ends. CDR1 and CDR2 from the germline V gene are MNHNS and SASEGT. The CDR3 consists of 16 residues. The CDR3 region has the DNA TGTGCCAGCAGTGAAGCGGGAGCGGGCCAGCAAGAGACCCAGTACTTC. This encodes CASSEAGAGQQETQYF.

This clone occurred a few times. The chain carries TRBV4-1 and TRBJ2-7; the match to TRBD2 covers 11 bases. This CDR3 spans 17 amino acids. Germline values: CDR1 MGHRA, CDR2 YSYEKL. Trimming at V came to 0 bases and at J to 6 bases, leaving 10 bases not matched to a gene. CDR3 residues: CASSQEWTSGFRGEQYF. CDR3 bases: TGCGCCAGCAGCCAAGAGTGGACTAGCGGGTTCCGAGGCGAGCAGTACTTC.

The chain couples TRBV19 to TRBJ2-3, with a weak D call TRBD1 (5 bases). Trimming removed 0 bases from V and 0 bases from J, with 10 bases in between. Per the germline V gene, CDR1 is LNHDA and CDR2 is SQIVND (reference sequence). There are 16 residues in the CDR3. The CDR3 region has the DNA TGTGCCAGTAGTATAGACTACAGGACCAGCACAGATACGCAGTATTTT. Protein: CASSIDYRTSTDTQYF. Supplemented by reference TRBV19 and TRBJ2-3, the full variable domain reads DGGITQSPKYLFRKEGQNVTLSCEQNLNHDAMYWYRQDPGQGLRLIYYSQIVNDFQKGDIAEGYSVSREKKESFPLTVTSAQKNPTAFYLCASSIDYRTSTDTQYFGPGTRLTVL.

The chain couples TRBV6-4 to TRBJ2-1; 8 nucleotides agree with TRBD1. Germline V lookup: CDR1 MRHNA, CDR2 SNTAGT. The CDR3 contains 15 residues. V was pared by 6 bases and J by 4 bases, with 8 bases of the junction left unmatched. CDR3 amino acids: CASSAGQGTYNEQFF. The CDR3 DNA follows: TGTGCCAGCAGCGCCGGACAGGGAACATACAATGAGCAGTTCTTC.

The chain recombines TRBV2 with TRBJ2-7, with D tentatively TRBD2 (5 bases). The CDR3 sequence is 12 residues long. In germline, CDR1 is SNHLY, CDR2 FYNNEI. The V gene lost 8 bases and the J gene lost 3 bases, with 11 bases spanning the gap. DNA of the CDR3: TGTGCCAGCGGGTATAGCGTCTACGAGCAGTACTTC. This translates into CASGYSVYEQYF.